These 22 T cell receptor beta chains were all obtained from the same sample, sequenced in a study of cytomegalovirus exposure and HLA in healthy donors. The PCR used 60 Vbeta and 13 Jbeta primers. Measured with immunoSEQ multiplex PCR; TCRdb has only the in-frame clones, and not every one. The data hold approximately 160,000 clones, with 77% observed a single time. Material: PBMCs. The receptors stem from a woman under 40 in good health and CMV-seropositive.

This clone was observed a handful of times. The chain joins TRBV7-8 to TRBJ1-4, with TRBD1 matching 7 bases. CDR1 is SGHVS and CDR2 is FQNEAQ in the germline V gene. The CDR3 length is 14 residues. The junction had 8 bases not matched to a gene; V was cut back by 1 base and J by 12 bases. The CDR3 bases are TGTGCCAGCAGCTTAGTAGGGAATCAGGGGGAACTGTTTTTT. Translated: CASSLVGNQGELFF.

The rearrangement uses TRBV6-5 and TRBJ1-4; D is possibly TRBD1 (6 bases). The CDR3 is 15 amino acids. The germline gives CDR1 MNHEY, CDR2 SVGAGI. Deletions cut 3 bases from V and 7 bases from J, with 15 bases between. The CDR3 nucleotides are TGTGCCAGCAGTTATTTGGGGGCTGGAGGTGAAAAACTGTTTTTT. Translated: CASSYLGAGGEKLFF.

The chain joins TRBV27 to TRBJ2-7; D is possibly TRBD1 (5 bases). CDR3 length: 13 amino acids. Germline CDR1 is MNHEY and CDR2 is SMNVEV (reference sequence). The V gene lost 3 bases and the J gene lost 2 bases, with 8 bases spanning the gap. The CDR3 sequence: CASSLQGPYEQYF. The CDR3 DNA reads TGTGCCAGCAGTTTGCAGGGCCCCTACGAGCAGTACTTC.

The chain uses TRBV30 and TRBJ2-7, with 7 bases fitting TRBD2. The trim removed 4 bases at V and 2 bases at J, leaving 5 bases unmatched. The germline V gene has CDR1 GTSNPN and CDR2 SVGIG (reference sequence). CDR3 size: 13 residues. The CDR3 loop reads CAWTSGNTYEQYF. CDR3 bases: TGTGCCTGGACCAGCGGGAACACCTACGAGCAGTACTTC.

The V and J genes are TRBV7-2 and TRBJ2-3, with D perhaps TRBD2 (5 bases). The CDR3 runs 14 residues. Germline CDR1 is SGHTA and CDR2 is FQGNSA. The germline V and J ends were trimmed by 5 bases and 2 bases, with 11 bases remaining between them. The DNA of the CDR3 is TGTGCCAGCAGCCCAGGACTGACCACAGATACGCAGTATTTT. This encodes CASSPGLTTDTQYF.

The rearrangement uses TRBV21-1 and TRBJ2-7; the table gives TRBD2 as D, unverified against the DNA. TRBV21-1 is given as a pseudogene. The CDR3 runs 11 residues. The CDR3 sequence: CASLGEYEQYF. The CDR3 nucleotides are TGTGCCAGCTTGGGAGAGTACGAGCAGTACTTC.

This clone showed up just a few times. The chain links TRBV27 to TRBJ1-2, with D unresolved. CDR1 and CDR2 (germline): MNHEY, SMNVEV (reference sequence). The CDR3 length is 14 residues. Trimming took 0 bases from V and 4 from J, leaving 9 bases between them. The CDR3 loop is CASSLSSPVYGYTF. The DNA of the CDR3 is TGTGCCAGCAGTTTATCGAGTCCCGTCTATGGCTACACCTTC.

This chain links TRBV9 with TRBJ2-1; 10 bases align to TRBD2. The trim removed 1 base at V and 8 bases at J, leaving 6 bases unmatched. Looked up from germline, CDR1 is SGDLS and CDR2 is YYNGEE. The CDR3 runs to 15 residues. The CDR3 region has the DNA TGTGCCAGCAGCGTACGAATCCTAGCGGGAGATGAGCAGTTCTTC. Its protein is CASSVRILAGDEQFF.

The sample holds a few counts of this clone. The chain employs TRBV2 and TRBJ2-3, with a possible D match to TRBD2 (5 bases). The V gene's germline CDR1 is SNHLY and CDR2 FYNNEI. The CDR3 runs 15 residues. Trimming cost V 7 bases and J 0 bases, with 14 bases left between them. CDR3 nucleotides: TGTGCCAGCAAGGAAGGACGGACTAGCACAGATACGCAGTATTTT. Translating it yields CASKEGRTSTDTQYF.

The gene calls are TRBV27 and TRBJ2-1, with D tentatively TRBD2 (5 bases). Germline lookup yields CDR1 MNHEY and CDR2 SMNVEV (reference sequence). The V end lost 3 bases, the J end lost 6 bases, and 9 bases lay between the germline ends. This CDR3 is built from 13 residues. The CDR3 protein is CASSLEDGNEQFF. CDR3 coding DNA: TGTGCCAGCAGTTTGGAGGATGGCAATGAGCAGTTCTTC.

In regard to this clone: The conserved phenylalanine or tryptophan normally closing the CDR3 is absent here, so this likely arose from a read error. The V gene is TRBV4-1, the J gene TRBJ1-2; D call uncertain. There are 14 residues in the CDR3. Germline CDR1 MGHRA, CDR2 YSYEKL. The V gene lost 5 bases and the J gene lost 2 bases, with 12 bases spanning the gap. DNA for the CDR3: TGCGCCAGCAGCTCTCCGCCAGAAAACTATGGCTACACCTCC. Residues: CASSSPPENYGYTS.

CDR3 amino acids: CASSPRAGTYEQYF. In DNA, the CDR3 is TGCGCCAGCAGCCCGAGGGCCGGGACCTACGAGCAGTACTTC. V gene TRBV5-1 combines with J gene TRBJ2-7, with D tentatively TRBD2 (5 bases). Trimming removed 4 bases at V and 2 bases at J, with 13 bases between. This CDR3 spans 14 amino acids. Germline V CDR1 and CDR2: SGHRS, YFSETQ.

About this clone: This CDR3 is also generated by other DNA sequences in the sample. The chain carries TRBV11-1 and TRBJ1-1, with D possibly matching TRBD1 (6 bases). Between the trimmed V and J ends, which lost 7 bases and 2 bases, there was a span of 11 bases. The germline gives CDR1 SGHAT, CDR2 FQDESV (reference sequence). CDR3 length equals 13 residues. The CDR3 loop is CASNRAINTEAFF. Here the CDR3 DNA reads TGTGCCAGCAACAGGGCTATTAACACTGAAGCTTTCTTT.

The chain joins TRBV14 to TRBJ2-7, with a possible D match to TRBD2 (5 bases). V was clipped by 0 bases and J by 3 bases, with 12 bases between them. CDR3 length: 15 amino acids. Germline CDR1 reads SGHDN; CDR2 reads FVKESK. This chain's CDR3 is CASSQDRGRDYEQYF. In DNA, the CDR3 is TGTGCCAGCAGCCAAGATCGGGGTAGGGACTACGAGCAGTACTTC.

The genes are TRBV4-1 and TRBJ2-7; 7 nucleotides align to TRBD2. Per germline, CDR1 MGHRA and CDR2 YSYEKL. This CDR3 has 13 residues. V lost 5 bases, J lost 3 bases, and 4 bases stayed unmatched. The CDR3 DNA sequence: TGCGCCAGCAGCAGCGGGAAGGGCTACGAGCAGTACTTC. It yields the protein CASSSGKGYEQYF.

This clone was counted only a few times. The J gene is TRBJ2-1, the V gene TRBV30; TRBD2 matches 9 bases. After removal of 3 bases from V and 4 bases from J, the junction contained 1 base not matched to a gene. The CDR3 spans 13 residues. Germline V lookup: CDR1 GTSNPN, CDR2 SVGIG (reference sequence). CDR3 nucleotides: TGTGCCTGGAGAGCGGGAGGTTACAATGAGCAGTTCTTC. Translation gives CAWRAGGYNEQFF.

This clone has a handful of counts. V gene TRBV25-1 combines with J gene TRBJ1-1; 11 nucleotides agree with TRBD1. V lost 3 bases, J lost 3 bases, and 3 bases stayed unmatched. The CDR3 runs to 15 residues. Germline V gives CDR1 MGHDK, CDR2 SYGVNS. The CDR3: CASSDPGQGDTEAFF. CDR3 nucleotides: TGTGCCAGCAGTGACCCGGGACAGGGGGACACTGAAGCTTTCTTT.

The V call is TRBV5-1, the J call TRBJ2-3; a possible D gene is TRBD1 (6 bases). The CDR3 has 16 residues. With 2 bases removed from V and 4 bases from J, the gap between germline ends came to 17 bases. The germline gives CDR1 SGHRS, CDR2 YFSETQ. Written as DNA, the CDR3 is TGCGCCAGCAGCTTTAATATCGGCAGGGGAGCAGATACGCAGTATTTT. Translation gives CASSFNIGRGADTQYF.

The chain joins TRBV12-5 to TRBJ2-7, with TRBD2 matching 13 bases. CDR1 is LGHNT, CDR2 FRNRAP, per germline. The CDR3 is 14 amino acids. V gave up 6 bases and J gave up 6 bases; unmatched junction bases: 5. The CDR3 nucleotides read TGTGCTAGTGGCCCCAGACTAGCGGGAGGCGAGCAGTACTTC. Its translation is CASGPRLAGGEQYF.

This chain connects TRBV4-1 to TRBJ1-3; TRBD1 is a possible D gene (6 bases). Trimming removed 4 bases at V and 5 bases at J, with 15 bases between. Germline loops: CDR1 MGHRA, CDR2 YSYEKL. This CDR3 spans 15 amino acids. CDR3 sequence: CASSLVQGWRNTIYF. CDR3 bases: TGCGCCAGCAGCCTTGTACAGGGTTGGAGAAACACCATATATTTT.

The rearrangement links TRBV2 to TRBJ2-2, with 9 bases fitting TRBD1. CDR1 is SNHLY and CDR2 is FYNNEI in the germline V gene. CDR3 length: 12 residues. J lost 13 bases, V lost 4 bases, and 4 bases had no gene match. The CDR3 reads CASSGGQGVLFF. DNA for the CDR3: TGTGCCAGCAGTGGGGGACAGGGCGTGCTGTTTTTT.

The CDR3 sequence is CAWSVASGTEAFF. The CDR3 DNA reads as TGTGCCTGGAGTGTAGCTTCGGGGACTGAAGCTTTCTTT. The chain employs TRBV30 and TRBJ1-1; D is ambiguous. CDR3 length: 13 residues. Trimming took 0 bases from V and 5 from J, leaving 10 bases between them. The germline V gene has CDR1 GTSNPN and CDR2 SVGIG (reference sequence).